The next 9 T cell receptor beta chains were all read from a single sample in a study of T cell repertoires in aging, cancer and after chemotherapy. Amplification of TCR beta used genomic DNA extracted from peripheral blood. A mixed TRB-A/B primer pool amplified rearranged TRB by multiplex touch-down PCR. In TCRdb, the multiplex PCR reads were re-called with MiXCR into one record per CDR3 protein. Altogether around 5,000 distinct CDR3 sequences are present, approximately 21% being singletons, with the ten largest covering roughly 3.7%. Sequenced: blood. These receptors originate from a human donor in good health. The donor label of this sample is uncertain.

The V gene is TRBV2, the J gene TRBJ1-2, with 7 nucleotides matching TRBD1. Germline V gives CDR1 SNHLY, CDR2 FYNNEI. V lost 6 bases, J lost 2 bases, and 6 bases stayed unmatched. The CDR3 contains 14 residues. Written as DNA, the CDR3 is TGTGCCAGCAGGCCGGACAGGACCAACTATGGCTACACCTTC. This encodes CASRPDRTNYGYTF.

This rearrangement joins TRBV20-1 to TRBJ2-3, with 11 bases aligning to TRBD2. This CDR3 spans 16 amino acids. V lost 6 bases, J lost 5 bases, and 13 bases stayed unmatched. Per germline, CDR1 DFQATT and CDR2 SNEGSKA (reference sequence). The CDR3 sequence is CSASGPSGRQRDTQYF. In nucleotides, the CDR3 is TGCAGTGCCAGCGGCCCTAGCGGGAGGCAAAGAGATACGCAGTATTTT.

This rearrangement joins TRBV7-9 to TRBJ1-4, with D uncertain. The germline V gene encodes CDR1 SEHNR and CDR2 FQNEAQ (reference sequence). The length of the CDR3 is 12 residues. V was cut by 1 base and J by 5 bases, with 2 bases left in between. The CDR3 sequence: CASSLENEKLFF. The DNA of the CDR3 is TGTGCCAGCAGCTTAGAAAATGAAAAACTGTTTTTT. The full variable domain, with the rest looked up from reference TRBV7-9 and TRBJ1-4, is DTGVSQNPRHKITKRGQNVTFRCDPISEHNRLYWYRQTLGQGPEFLTYFQNEAQLEKSRLLSDRFSAERPKGSFSTLEIQRTEQGDSAMYLCASSLENEKLFFGSGTQLSVL.

This sequence joins TRBV28 and TRBJ2-7; D call uncertain. CDR1 is MDHEN and CDR2 is SYDVKM in the germline V gene. This CDR3 comprises 12 residues. Trimming removed 3 bases from V and 3 bases from J, with 6 bases in between. The CDR3 sequence: CASSLAHYEQYF. DNA of the CDR3: TGTGCCAGCAGTTTGGCCCACTACGAGCAGTACTTC.

The V call is TRBV2, the J call TRBJ1-6, with a tentative D call TRBD1 (6 bases). V was shortened by 6 bases and J by 7 bases, with 16 bases between the two germline ends. The CDR3 runs to 15 residues. Germline CDR1 SNHLY, CDR2 FYNNEI. The CDR3 sequence is CASRTRGGANSPLHF. The CDR3 DNA reads as TGTGCCAGCAGGACACGGGGGGGGGCAAATTCACCCCTCCACTTT.

Points on this clonotype: This sequence may be a read error, since a much larger clone differs from it by one base. This chain joins TRBV18 and TRBJ1-2; D remains ambiguous. The CDR3 has 13 residues. Looked up from germline, CDR1 is KGHSH and CDR2 is LQKENI. CDR3: CASPPKESYGYTF. The CDR3 region has the DNA TGTGCCAGCCCACCCAAAGAGAGCTATGGCTACACCTTC.

By share of the sample, this clonotype is medium-sized. The rearrangement joins TRBV5-5 to TRBJ2-1, with 8 bases matching TRBD2. In germline, CDR1 is SGHKS, CDR2 YYEKEE (reference sequence). The CDR3 is 14 amino acids. V shed 4 bases and J 5 bases; nucleotides not matched to a gene: 5. The CDR3 DNA reads TGTGCCAGCAGCCCGAGCGGGAGCAACAATGAGCAGTTCTTC. This translates into CASSPSGSNNEQFF.

This chain links TRBV5-1 with TRBJ2-7; TRBD2 matches at 8 bases. The CDR3 length is 18 residues. The V segment lost 1 base and the J segment 1 base; nucleotides outside the gene matches: 13. Germline V gene lookup returns CDR1 SGHRS and CDR2 YFSETQ. CDR3 sequence (DNA): TGCGCCAGCAGCTTGTTATCGGCTAGCGGGTACTGGTCCTACGAGCAGTACTTC. This codes for CASSLLSASGYWSYEQYF.

This clonotype was counted only a few times. This chain links TRBV7-9 with TRBJ2-2, with D uncertain. The CDR3 has 14 amino acids. The germline gives CDR1 SEHNR, CDR2 FQNEAQ (reference sequence). V was shortened by 4 bases and J by 6 bases, with 12 bases between the two germline ends. CDR3 nucleotide sequence: TGTGCCAGCAGCTCCGAGTCAAATTCCGGGGAGCTGTTTTTT. Translation: CASSSESNSGELFF. Filled out from reference TRBV7-9 and TRBJ2-2, the complete variable domain reads DTGVSQNPRHKITKRGQNVTFRCDPISEHNRLYWYRQTLGQGPEFLTYFQNEAQLEKSRLLSDRFSAERPKGSFSTLEIQRTEQGDSAMYLCASSSESNSGELFFGEGSRLTVL.